This T cell receptor beta chain was documented in a study of graft-versus-host responses after intestinal transplantation. At the level of the study: Among the recipients, all got anti-thymocyte globulin induction and then tacrolimus and steroids for around three years. Study-level findings and limits: Patients who carried graft-donor T cell macrochimerism also had high graft-versus-host to host-versus-graft clonal ratios in their allografts.

The data were produced by immunoSEQ multiplex PCR, yet TCRdb's version contains in-frame clones alone and is incomplete. The data hold tens of thousands of clones, with more than 90% observed a single time. The CDR3 sequence is 15 residues long. Concerning this clone: The antigen remains unidentified.

The sample was bone marrow, taken nearly 750 days after intestinal transplantation. This clonotype was obtained from a human patient who received an intestinal transplant, so some T cells may come from the graft donor. The chain uses TRBV12-2 and TRBJ2-3; the table's TRBD2 call for D was not verified on the DNA. TRBV12-2 counts as a pseudogene. The CDR3 protein is CALAGTSGGKGTQYF. The CDR3 coding sequence is TGTGCATTGGCCGGGACTAGCGGGGGAAAGGGTACGCAGTATTTT.